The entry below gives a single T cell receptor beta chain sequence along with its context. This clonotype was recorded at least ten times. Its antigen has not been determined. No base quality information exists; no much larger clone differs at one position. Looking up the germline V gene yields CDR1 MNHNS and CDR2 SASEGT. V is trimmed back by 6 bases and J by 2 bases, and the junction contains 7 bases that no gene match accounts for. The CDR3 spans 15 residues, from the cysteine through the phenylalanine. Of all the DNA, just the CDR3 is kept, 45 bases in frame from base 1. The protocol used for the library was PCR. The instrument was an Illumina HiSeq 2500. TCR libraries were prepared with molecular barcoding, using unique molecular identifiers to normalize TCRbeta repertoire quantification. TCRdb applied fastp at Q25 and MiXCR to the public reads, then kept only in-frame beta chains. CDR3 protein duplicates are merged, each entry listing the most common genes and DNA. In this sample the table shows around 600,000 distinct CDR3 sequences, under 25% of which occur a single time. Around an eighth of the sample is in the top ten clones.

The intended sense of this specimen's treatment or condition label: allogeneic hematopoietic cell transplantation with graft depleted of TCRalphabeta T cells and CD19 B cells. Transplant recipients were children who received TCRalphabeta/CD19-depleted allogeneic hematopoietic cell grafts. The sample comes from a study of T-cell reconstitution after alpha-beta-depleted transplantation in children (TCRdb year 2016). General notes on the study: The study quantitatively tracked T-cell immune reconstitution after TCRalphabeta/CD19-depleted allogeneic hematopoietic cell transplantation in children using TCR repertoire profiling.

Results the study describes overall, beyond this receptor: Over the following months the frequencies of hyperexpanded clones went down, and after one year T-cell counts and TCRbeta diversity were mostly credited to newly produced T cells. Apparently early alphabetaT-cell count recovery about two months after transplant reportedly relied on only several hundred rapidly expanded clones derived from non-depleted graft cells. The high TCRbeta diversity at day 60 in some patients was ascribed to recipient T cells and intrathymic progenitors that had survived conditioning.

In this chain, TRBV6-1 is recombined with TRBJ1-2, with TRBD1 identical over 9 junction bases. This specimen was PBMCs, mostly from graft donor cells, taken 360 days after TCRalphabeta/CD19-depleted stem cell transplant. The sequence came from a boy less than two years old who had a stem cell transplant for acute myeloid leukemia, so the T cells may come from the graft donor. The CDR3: CASRDPGQGNYGYTF. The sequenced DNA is TGTGCCAGCAGGGACCCGGGACAGGGAAACTATGGCTACACCTTC.